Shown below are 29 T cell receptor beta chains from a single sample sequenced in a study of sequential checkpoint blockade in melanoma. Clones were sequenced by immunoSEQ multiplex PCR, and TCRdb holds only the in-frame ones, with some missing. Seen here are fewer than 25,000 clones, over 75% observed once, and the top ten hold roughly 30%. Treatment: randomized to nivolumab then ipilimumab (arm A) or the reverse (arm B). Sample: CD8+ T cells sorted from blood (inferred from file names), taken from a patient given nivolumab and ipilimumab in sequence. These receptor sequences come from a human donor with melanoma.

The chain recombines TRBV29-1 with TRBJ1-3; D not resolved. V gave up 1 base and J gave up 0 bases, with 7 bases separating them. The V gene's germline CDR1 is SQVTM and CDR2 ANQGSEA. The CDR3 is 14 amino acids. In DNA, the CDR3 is TGCAGCGTTGAAGGCCAGAACTCTGGAAACACCATATATTTT. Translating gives CSVEGQNSGNTIYF.

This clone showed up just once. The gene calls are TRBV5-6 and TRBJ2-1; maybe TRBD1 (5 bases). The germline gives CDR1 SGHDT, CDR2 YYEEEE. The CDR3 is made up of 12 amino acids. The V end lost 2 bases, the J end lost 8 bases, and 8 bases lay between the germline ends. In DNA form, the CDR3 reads TGTGCCAGCAGCTTATACAGGTATGAGCAGTTCTTC. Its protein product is CASSLYRYEQFF.

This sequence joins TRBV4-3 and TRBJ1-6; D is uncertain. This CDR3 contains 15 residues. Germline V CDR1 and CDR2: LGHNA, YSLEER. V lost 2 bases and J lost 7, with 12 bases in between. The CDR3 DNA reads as TGCGCCAGCAGCCAATGGGAGGGATTCAATTCACCCCTCCACTTT. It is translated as CASSQWEGFNSPLHF.

CDR3 in amino acids: CASSAGTGTSGEKLFF. Here the CDR3 DNA reads TGCGCCAGCAGCGCCGGGACAGGGACTTCAGGCGAAAAACTGTTTTTT. The chain couples TRBV5-1 to TRBJ1-4, with 9 bases matching TRBD1. The trim removed 4 bases at V and 8 bases at J, leaving 12 bases unmatched. CDR1 is SGHRS, CDR2 YFSETQ, per germline. This CDR3 contains 16 residues.

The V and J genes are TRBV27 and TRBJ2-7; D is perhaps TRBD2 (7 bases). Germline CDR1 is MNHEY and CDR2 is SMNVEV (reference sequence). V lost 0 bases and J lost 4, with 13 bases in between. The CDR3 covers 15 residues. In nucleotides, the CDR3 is TGTGCCAGCAGTTTATCTGGGGGAGGGGGATACGAGCAGTACTTC. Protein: CASSLSGGGGYEQYF.

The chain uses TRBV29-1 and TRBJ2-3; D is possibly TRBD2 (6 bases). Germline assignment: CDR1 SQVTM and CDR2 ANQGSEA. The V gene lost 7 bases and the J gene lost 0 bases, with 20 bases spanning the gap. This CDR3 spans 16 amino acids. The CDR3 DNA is TGCAGCGCTGCTGGAGGGTGGACACCCAGCACAGATACGCAGTATTTT. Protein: CSAAGGWTPSTDTQYF.

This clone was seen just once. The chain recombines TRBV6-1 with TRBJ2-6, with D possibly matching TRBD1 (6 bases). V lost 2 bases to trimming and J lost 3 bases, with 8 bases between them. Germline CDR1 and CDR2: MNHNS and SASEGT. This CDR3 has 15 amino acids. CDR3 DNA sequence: TGTGCCAGCAGTGAATGGGGGCATGGGGCCAACGTCCTGACTTTC. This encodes CASSEWGHGANVLTF.

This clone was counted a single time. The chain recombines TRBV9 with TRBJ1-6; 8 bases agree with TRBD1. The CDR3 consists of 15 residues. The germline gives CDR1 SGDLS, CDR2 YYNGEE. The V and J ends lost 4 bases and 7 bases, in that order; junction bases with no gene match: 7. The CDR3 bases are TGTGCCAGCAGCAAGACAGGGGCCGGGAATTCACCCCTCCACTTT. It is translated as CASSKTGAGNSPLHF.

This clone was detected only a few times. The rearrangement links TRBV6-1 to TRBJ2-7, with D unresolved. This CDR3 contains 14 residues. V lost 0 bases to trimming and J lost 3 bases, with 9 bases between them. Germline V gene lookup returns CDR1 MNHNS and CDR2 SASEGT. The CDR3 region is CASSEARVVYEQYF. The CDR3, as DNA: TGTGCCAGCAGTGAAGCTCGGGTAGTCTACGAGCAGTACTTC.

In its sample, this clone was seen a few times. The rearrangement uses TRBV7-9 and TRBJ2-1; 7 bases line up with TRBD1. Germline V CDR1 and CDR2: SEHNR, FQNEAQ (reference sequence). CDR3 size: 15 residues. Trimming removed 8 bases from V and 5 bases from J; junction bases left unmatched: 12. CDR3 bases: TGTGCCAGCGGACCGACAGGGCCCGGGCACAATGAGCAGTTCTTC. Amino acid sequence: CASGPTGPGHNEQFF.

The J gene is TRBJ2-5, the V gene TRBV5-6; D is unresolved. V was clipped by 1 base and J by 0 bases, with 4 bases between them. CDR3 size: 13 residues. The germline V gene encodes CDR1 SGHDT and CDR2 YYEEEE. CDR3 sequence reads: CASSLPDQETQYF. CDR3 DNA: TGTGCCAGCAGCTTGCCAGACCAAGAGACCCAGTACTTC.

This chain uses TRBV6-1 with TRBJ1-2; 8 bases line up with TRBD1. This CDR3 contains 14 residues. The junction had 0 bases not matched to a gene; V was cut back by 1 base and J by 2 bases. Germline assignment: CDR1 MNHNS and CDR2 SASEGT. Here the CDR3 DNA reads TGTGCCAGCAGTGAAGGGGACAGGAACTATGGCTACACCTTC. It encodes CASSEGDRNYGYTF.

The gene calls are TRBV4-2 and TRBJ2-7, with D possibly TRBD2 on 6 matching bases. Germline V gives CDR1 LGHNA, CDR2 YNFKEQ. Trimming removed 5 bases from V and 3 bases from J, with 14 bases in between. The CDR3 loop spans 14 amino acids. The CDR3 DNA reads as TGTGCCAGCAGCTACCGGACTACTAACTACGAGCAGTACTTC. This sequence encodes CASSYRTTNYEQYF.

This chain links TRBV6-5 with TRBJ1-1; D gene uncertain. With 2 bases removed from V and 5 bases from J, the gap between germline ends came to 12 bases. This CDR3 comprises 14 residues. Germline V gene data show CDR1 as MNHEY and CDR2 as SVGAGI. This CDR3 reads CASSYDSVATEAFF. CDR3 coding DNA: TGTGCCAGCAGTTACGACTCGGTGGCTACTGAAGCTTTCTTT.

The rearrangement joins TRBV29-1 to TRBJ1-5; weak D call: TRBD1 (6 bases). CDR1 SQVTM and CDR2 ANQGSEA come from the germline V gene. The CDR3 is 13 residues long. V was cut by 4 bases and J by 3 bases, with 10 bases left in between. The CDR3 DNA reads TGCAGCGTTGGGACAGAAGACAATCAGCCCCAGCATTTT. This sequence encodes CSVGTEDNQPQHF.

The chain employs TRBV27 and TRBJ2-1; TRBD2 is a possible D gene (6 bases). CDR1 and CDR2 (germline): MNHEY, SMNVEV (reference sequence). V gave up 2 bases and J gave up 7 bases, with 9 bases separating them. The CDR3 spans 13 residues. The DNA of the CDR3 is TGTGCCAGCAGTTTAGGACTAACGAATGAGCAGTTCTTC. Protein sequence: CASSLGLTNEQFF.

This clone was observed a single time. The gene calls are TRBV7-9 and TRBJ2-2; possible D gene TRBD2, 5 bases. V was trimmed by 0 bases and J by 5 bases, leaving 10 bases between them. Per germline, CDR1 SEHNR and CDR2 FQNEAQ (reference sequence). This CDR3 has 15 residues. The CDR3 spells CASSLARDGTGELFF. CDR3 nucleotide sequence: TGTGCCAGCAGCTTAGCCCGGGATGGAACCGGGGAGCTGTTTTTT.

The CDR3 loop reads CASSRYPPGRGSVDGYTF. The CDR3 DNA reads as TGCGCCAGCAGCCGATACCCTCCGGGTAGAGGGTCCGTGGATGGCTACACCTTC. The chain combines TRBV4-1 with TRBJ1-2, with D hard to call. Between the trimmed V and J ends, which lost 4 bases and 6 bases, there was a span of 27 bases. From germline, CDR1 is MGHRA and CDR2 YSYEKL. The CDR3 spans 18 residues.

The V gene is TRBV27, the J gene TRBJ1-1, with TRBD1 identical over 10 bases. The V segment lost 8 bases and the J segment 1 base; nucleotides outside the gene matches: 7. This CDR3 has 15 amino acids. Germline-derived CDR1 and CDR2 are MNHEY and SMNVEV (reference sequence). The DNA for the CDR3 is TGTGCCAGCGTCATCCGGACAGGGGGGAACACTGAAGCTTTCTTT. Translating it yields CASVIRTGGNTEAFF.

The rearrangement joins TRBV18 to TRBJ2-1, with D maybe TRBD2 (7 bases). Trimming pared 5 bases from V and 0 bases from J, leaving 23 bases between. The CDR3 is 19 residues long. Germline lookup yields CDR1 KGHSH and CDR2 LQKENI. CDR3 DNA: TGTGCCAGCTCATCCCGTAGCAGGGGAGCGGGGAGCTCCTACAATGAGCAGTTCTTC. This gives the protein CASSSRSRGAGSSYNEQFF.

CDR3 region: CASSGLGGPNTGELFF. For the CDR3, the DNA is TGTGCCAGCAGCGGTCTTGGTGGGCCTAACACCGGGGAGCTGTTTTTT. The V gene is TRBV9, the J gene TRBJ2-2; D not resolved. With 3 bases removed from V and 2 bases from J, the gap between germline ends came to 14 bases. Germline CDR1 and CDR2: SGDLS and YYNGEE. The CDR3 has 16 amino acids.

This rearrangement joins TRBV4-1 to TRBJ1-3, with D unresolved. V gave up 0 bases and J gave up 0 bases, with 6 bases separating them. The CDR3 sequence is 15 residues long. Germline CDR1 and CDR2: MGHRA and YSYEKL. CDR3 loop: CASSQDPYSGNTIYF. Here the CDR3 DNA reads TGCGCCAGCAGCCAAGACCCGTACTCTGGAAACACCATATATTTT.

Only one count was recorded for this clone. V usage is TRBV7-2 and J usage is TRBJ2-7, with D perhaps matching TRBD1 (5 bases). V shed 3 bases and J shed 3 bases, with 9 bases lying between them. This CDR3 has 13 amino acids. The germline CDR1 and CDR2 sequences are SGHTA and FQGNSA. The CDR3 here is CASSFNRLYEQYF. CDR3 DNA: TGTGCCAGCAGCTTCAACAGGCTCTACGAGCAGTACTTC.

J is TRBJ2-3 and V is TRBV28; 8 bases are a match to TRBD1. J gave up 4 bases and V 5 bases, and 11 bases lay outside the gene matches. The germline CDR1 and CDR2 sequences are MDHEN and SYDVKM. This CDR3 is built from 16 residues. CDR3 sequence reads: CASSRPGTGEADTQYF. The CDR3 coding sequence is TGTGCCAGCAGTCGGCCCGGGACAGGAGAGGCAGATACGCAGTATTTT.

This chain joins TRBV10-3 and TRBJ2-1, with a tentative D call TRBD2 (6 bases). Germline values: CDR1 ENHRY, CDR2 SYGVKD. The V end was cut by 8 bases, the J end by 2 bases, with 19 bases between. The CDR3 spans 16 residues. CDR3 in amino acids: CAIAQQAGIPYNEQFF. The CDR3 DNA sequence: TGTGCCATCGCACAACAAGCGGGTATCCCCTACAATGAGCAGTTCTTC.

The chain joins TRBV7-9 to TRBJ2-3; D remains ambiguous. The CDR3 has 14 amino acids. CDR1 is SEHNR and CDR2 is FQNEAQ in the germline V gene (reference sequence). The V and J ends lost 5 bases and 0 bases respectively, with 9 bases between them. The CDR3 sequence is CASSPVRSTDTQYF. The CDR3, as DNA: TGTGCCAGCAGCCCGGTGCGGAGCACAGATACGCAGTATTTT.

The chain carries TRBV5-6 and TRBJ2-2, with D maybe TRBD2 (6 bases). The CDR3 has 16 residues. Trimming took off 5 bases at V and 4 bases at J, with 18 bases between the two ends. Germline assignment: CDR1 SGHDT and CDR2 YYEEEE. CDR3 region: CASRYLGAGSTGELFF. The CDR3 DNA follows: TGTGCCAGCAGGTACCTCGGCGCGGGAAGCACCGGGGAGCTGTTTTTT.

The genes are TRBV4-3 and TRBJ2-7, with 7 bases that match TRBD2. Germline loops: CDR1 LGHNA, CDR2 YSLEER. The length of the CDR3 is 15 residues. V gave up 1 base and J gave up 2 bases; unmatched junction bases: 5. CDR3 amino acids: CASSQVASGTYEQYF. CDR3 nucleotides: TGCGCCAGCAGCCAAGTGGCTAGCGGAACCTACGAGCAGTACTTC.

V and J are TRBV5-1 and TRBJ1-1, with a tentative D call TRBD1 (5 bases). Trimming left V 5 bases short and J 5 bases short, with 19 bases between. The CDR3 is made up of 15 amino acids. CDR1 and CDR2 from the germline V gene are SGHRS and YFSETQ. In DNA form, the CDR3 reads TGCGCCAGCAGTTCTAGATATTTAGGGGAAACTGAAGCTTTCTTT. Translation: CASSSRYLGETEAFF.